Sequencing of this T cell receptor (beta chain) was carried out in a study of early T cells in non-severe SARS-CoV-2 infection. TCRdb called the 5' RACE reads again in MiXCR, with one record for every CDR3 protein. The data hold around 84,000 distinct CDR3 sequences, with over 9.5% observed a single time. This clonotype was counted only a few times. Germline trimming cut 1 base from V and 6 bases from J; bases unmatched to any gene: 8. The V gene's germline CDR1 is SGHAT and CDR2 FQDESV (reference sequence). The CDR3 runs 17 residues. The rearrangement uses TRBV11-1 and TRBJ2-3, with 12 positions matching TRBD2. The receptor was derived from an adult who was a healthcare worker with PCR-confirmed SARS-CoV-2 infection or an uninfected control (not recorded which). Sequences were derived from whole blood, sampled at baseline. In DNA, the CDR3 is TGTGCCAGCAGCTTAGTGCTAGCGGGAGGGCCGGGGGATACGCAGTATTTT. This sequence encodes CASSLVLAGGPGDTQYF.